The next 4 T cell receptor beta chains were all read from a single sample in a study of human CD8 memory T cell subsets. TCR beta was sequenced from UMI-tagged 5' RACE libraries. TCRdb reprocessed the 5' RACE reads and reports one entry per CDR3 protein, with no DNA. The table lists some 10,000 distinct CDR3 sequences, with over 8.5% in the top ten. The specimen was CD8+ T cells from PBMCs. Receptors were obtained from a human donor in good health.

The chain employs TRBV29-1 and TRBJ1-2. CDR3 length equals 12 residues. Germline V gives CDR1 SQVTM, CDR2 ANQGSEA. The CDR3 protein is CSVGGGVDGYTF.

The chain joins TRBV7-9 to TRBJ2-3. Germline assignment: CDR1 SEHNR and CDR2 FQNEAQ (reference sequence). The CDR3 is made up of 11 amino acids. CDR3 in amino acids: CASRLKDTQYF.

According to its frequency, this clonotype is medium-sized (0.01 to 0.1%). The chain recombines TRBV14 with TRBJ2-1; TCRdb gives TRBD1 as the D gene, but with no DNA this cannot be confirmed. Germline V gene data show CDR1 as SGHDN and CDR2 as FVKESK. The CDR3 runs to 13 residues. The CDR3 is CASSQLQGNEQFF.

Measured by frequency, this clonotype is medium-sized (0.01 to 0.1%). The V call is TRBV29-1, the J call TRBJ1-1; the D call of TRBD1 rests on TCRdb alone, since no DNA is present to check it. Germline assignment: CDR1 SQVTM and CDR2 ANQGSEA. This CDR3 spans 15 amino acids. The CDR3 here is CSVYGQREMNTEAFF.